This passage covers 16 T cell receptor beta chains from one sample sequenced in a study of T cell responses to AZD1222 COVID-19 vaccine. Only in-frame clones appear in the TCRdb table, and some are missing; sequencing was by immunoSEQ multiplex PCR. Of 150,000 or so clones listed, 80% to 90% are singletons. Sequences were derived from peripheral blood, sampled on day 0 of MenACWY control vaccination. The origin of the receptors is an adult in good health.

With respect to this clone: The identical CDR3 is also encoded by other nucleotide sequences in the sample. The chain is built from TRBV6-5 and TRBJ2-4; D uncertain. Trimming removed 6 bases at V and 13 bases at J, with 16 bases between. The CDR3 sequence is 12 residues long. Germline V gene lookup returns CDR1 MNHEY and CDR2 SVGAGI. The CDR3 region has the DNA TGTGCCAGCAGGTCACCAGGACGAAAACAGTACTTC. Its translation: CASRSPGRKQYF.

This clone was observed a handful of times. The chain is built from TRBV5-1 and TRBJ1-6, with TRBD1 matching over 8 bases. The CDR3 consists of 17 residues. The trim removed 6 bases at V and 6 bases at J, leaving 14 bases unmatched. Looked up from germline, CDR1 is SGHRS and CDR2 is YFSETQ. The CDR3 DNA reads as TGCGCCAGCACCCGAGGGACAGGTGGGGACTTTAATTCACCCCTCCACTTT. It translates to CASTRGTGGDFNSPLHF.

J is TRBJ2-7 and V is TRBV4-2, with 8 bases that match TRBD2. Trimming at V came to 4 bases and at J to 9 bases, leaving 11 bases not matched to a gene. CDR3 size: 14 residues. Germline V gives CDR1 LGHNA, CDR2 YNFKEQ. The CDR3 coding sequence is TGTGCCAGCAGCCCCGAAGGAGCGGGAGAGGGGCAGTACTTC. Its protein is CASSPEGAGEGQYF.

The V and J genes are TRBV20-1 and TRBJ2-7, with 10 bases that match TRBD2. V lost 3 bases to trimming and J lost 2 bases; unmatched junction nucleotides: 4. The germline gives CDR1 DFQATT, CDR2 SNEGSKA (reference sequence). The CDR3 consists of 14 residues. CDR3 coding DNA: TGCAGTGCTAGTTTCCTAGCGGGGGCCTACGAGCAGTACTTC. Translated: CSASFLAGAYEQYF.

The rearrangement joins TRBV7-3 to TRBJ1-1, with 8 positions matching TRBD1. Germline V CDR1 and CDR2: SGHTA, FQGTGA. The junction had 7 bases not matched to a gene; V was cut back by 5 bases and J by 5 bases. This CDR3 is built from 14 residues. The CDR3 protein is CASSPGQGWTEAFF. CDR3 coding DNA: TGTGCCAGCAGCCCCGGACAGGGTTGGACTGAAGCTTTCTTT.

This chain joins TRBV12-3 or TRBV12-4 and TRBJ1-1; D gene unclear. The V end was cut by 5 bases, the J end by 6 bases, with 13 bases between. CDR3 size: 13 residues. CDR3 in amino acids: CASSPPGQSEAFF. The CDR3 DNA is TGTGCCAGCAGTCCGCCCGGCCAGTCTGAAGCTTTCTTT.

This sequence joins TRBV11-2 and TRBJ2-3, with TRBD2 as a possible D gene (5 bases). The CDR3 consists of 18 residues. V lost 3 bases to trimming and J lost 0 bases, with 19 bases between them. The V gene's germline CDR1 is SGHAT and CDR2 FQNNGV. DNA for the CDR3: TGTGCCAGCAGCTTCTCAACGTCTAGCTCTCGGAGCACAGATACGCAGTATTTT. This codes for CASSFSTSSSRSTDTQYF. The full variable domain, with the rest looked up from reference TRBV11-2 and TRBJ2-3, is EAGVAQSPRYKIIEKRQSVAFWCNPISGHATLYWYQQILGQGPKLLIQFQNNGVVDDSQLPKDRFSAERLKGVDSTLKIQPAKLEDSAVYLCASSFSTSSSRSTDTQYFGPGTRLTVL.

The rearrangement links TRBV3-1 (or the pseudogene TRBV3-2) to TRBJ2-5, with a possible D match to TRBD2 (6 bases). Germline lookup yields CDR1 LGHDT and CDR2 YNNKEL (reference sequence). This CDR3 region has 14 residues. V lost 1 base to trimming and J lost 5 bases, with 11 bases between them. CDR3 amino acids: CASSQGEASETQYF. The DNA for the CDR3 is TGTGCCAGCAGCCAAGGGGAGGCGAGTGAGACCCAGTACTTC.

The rearrangement uses TRBV19 and TRBJ1-5; a possible D gene is TRBD1 (6 bases). This CDR3 region has 16 residues. Trimming stripped 6 bases from V and 2 bases from J, with 17 bases between. Germline assignment: CDR1 LNHDA and CDR2 SQIVND (reference sequence). The DNA for the CDR3 is TGTGCCAGTAGGGTAGGGGGGGAGGTGGGCAATCAGCCCCAGCATTTT. This translates into CASRVGGEVGNQPQHF.

The V call is TRBV7-2, the J call TRBJ2-4, with 7 positions matching TRBD1. CDR1 is SGHTA, CDR2 FQGNSA, per germline. J was trimmed by 6 bases and V by 0 bases; bases with no gene match: 5. The CDR3 spans 15 residues. In nucleotides, the CDR3 is TGTGCCAGCAGCTTAGCCAGGGGGTTAGGAAACATTCAGTACTTC. Translated, it gives CASSLARGLGNIQYF. The full variable domain, completed using reference TRBV7-2 and TRBJ2-4, is GAGVSQSPSNKVTEKGKDVELRCDPISGHTALYWYRQSLGQGLEFLIYFQGNSAPDKSGLPSDRFSAERTGGSVSTLTIQRTQQEDSAVYLCASSLARGLGNIQYFGAGTRLSVL.

This clone appeared a single time. The rearrangement links TRBV27 to TRBJ1-1, with 8 bases aligning to TRBD1. This CDR3 is built from 14 residues. The germline gives CDR1 MNHEY, CDR2 SMNVEV (reference sequence). After removal of 6 bases from V and 4 bases from J, the junction contained 7 bases not matched to a gene. CDR3 nucleotide sequence: TGTGCCAGCAGCCCTCAGGGGGCGCTCACTGAAGCTTTCTTT. It translates to CASSPQGALTEAFF.

The rearrangement joins TRBV11-3 to TRBJ2-7; 7 nucleotides line up with TRBD1. The CDR3 has 15 residues. The ends lost 2 bases at V and 1 base at J; junction bases unmatched: 5. Germline CDR1 and CDR2: SGHNT and YENEEA. CDR3 coding DNA: TGTGCCAGCAGCTTATGGCTACAGGGGTCCTACGAGCAGTACTTC. Encoded protein: CASSLWLQGSYEQYF.

This clone was counted once. The V gene is TRBV5-1, the J gene TRBJ2-7, with unresolved D. Per germline, CDR1 SGHRS and CDR2 YFSETQ. Trimming took 1 base from V and 2 from J, leaving 13 bases between them. The CDR3 length is 15 residues. For the CDR3, the DNA is TGCGCCAGCAGCTTGATCGTCGGGTTAACCTACGAGCAGTACTTC. The encoded protein is CASSLIVGLTYEQYF.

J is TRBJ2-3 and V is TRBV5-1, with 9 nucleotides matching TRBD1. Trimming took 6 bases from V and 3 from J; bases not matched to a gene: 8. Looked up from germline, CDR1 is SGHRS and CDR2 is YFSETQ. The CDR3 spans 15 residues. The CDR3 spells CASTRTGVGTDTQYF. The CDR3 DNA is TGCGCCAGCACCCGGACAGGGGTAGGAACAGATACGCAGTATTTT.

The V call is TRBV6-5, the J call TRBJ1-5, with 9 bases that match TRBD1. The CDR3 is made up of 13 amino acids. V shed 6 bases, J shed 6 bases, and the junction held 3 bases outside the gene matches. Germline assignment: CDR1 MNHEY and CDR2 SVGAGI. For the CDR3, the DNA is TGTGCCAGCAGCCGGGACAGGGCTCAGCCCCAGCATTTT. This gives the protein CASSRDRAQPQHF.

V is TRBV3-1 (or the pseudogene TRBV3-2) and J is TRBJ2-1; D tentatively fits TRBD1 or TRBD2 (5 bases each). The CDR3 is made up of 19 amino acids. V shed 4 bases and J shed 0 bases, with 22 bases lying between them. Germline values: CDR1 LGHDT, CDR2 YNNKEL (reference sequence). The CDR3 DNA reads as TGTGCCAGCAGCCCTAACGGGGACGTAAAGGCCAGCTCCTACAATGAGCAGTTCTTC. It codes for CASSPNGDVKASSYNEQFF.